This T cell receptor beta chain was profiled in a study of CD8 T cells in ankylosing spondylitis (TCRdb year 2017). Regarding the complete study: The study set out to find disease-linked TCR variants by profiling T cell receptor beta repertoires in ankylosing spondylitis patients and healthy donors. In total, the full study cohort was made up of some 110 healthy donors and 25 or so ankylosing spondylitis patients. Peripheral blood was sampled, and synovial fluid was also collected from ankylosing spondylitis patients. The study at large found these results: A TCR beta motif of several highly homologous amino acid variants appeared characteristic of blood from ankylosing spondylitis patients. A CD8+ phenotype was shown by the disease-linked clones, which were found at relatively low frequencies in peripheral blood. According to the report, matched synovial fluid samples from ankylosing spondylitis patients were significantly enriched for the disease-linked clones. Some motif variants had previously been reported in the synovial fluid and blood of reactive arthritis patients, which suggests shared mechanisms of disease initiation.

TCRdb names Illumina HiSeq 2500 as the instrument used. TCR beta libraries were prepared by quantitative 5'-RACE with molecular barcodes. Under the source paper's analysis protocol: To identify disease-linked TCR variants, a new computational method was used, one built on a probabilistic model of VDJ rearrangement. TCRdb itself trimmed the public reads at Q25 with fastp, ran MiXCR and retained productive beta chains. Every entry covers one CDR3 protein and lists the most common genes and DNA from its rows. In this record, the V and J calls reflect TCRdb's handling and not the investigators' own analysis. The sample table records about 400,000 distinct CDR3 sequences; 20% to 25% of these occur just once. The ten most abundant clones make up less than 20% of the sample. A note on this clonotype: Its recognized antigen is unknown. Nothing much larger sits one base from this clone, and base qualities are not available.

From a lookup of the germline V gene (reference sequence), CDR1 and CDR2 are LNHDA and SQIVND. The CDR3, from cysteine to phenylalanine, totals 13 residues. The CDR3 DNA has 39 bases and is translated from base 1. V has 5 bases trimmed and J has 7 bases trimmed; junction bases matching no gene number 5. The clonotype originates from a male donor with ankylosing spondylitis. Source material: blood, either unsorted or a sorted T cell fraction (not recorded which). In this chain, TRBV19 is recombined with TRBJ2-1; 7 bases in between match TRBD1. At the DNA level, the sequence is TGTGCCAGTAGTCAAGACAGGGATAATGAGCAGTTCTTC. Translated, this is CASSQDRDNEQFF.